These 21 T cell receptor beta chains came from one sample sequenced in a study of blood T cell repertoires in COVID-19. The method was immunoSEQ multiplex PCR; TCRdb's version includes in-frame clones alone and lacks a portion of them. The sample gives 50,000 to 75,000 clones, around 77% of which show up once; roughly 21% is in the top ten. Sequencing was performed on peripheral blood. Receptors originate from a man aged 80 or over with active or convalescent COVID-19.

The chain couples TRBV9 to TRBJ1-4; D is perhaps TRBD1 (6 bases). The CDR3 spans 14 residues. Germline loops: CDR1 SGDLS, CDR2 YYNGEE. V shed 4 bases and J shed 8 bases, with 15 bases lying between them. DNA of the CDR3: TGTGCCAGCAGCAGACAGGACTCAGAGGAAAAACTGTTTTTT. Encoded protein: CASSRQDSEEKLFF.

This clone was found once. V usage is TRBV19 and J usage is TRBJ1-5; D is uncertain. The ends were cut back, 9 bases at V and 0 bases at J, with 15 bases in the middle. The CDR3 covers 15 residues. CDR1 is LNHDA and CDR2 is SQIVND in the germline V gene (reference sequence). CDR3 in amino acids: CASETSLFSNQPQHF. The CDR3 bases are TGTGCCAGCGAGACTAGTTTATTTAGCAATCAGCCCCAGCATTTT.

The chain combines TRBV7-2 with TRBJ2-2; tentative D call: TRBD2 (6 bases). Germline V lookup: CDR1 SGHTA, CDR2 FQGNSA. The V gene lost 5 bases and the J gene lost 5 bases, with 21 bases spanning the gap. The CDR3 covers 17 residues. This CDR3 is CASSRPSSGSVTGELFF. The CDR3 DNA is TGTGCCAGCAGCCGCCCTTCCTCCGGGAGCGTTACCGGGGAGCTGTTTTTT.

This clone was seen more than once but under ten times. The chain joins TRBV10-1 to TRBJ1-4; the match to TRBD1 covers 8 bases. The CDR3 has 14 amino acids. CDR1 and CDR2 (germline): WNHNN, SYGVQD (reference sequence). With V trimmed by 5 bases and J by 5 bases, 4 bases remained unmatched. CDR3 in amino acids: CASSRDRGNEKLFF. In DNA, the CDR3 is TGCGCCAGCAGTCGTGACAGGGGAAATGAAAAACTGTTTTTT.

V and J are TRBV15 and TRBJ1-2; D might be TRBD1 (5 bases). The ends were cut back, 1 base at V and 1 base at J, with 7 bases in the middle. CDR1 and CDR2 (germline): LNHNV, YYDKDF (reference sequence). This CDR3 is built from 14 residues. Here the CDR3 reads CATSRGQGNYGYTF. The CDR3 nucleotides read TGTGCCACCAGCAGAGGGCAGGGTAACTATGGCTACACCTTC.

This clone is a singleton in its sample. The V call is TRBV28, the J call TRBJ2-7; D ambiguous. Trimming took 2 bases from V and 2 from J, leaving 10 bases between them. Germline-derived CDR1 and CDR2 are MDHEN and SYDVKM. The CDR3 runs 14 residues. The CDR3 protein is CASSLGLVAYEQYF. As DNA, the CDR3 is TGTGCCAGCAGTTTAGGGCTGGTTGCCTACGAGCAGTACTTC.

The chain carries TRBV2 and TRBJ1-3; a possible D gene is TRBD1 (5 bases). This CDR3 contains 14 residues. Germline V CDR1 and CDR2: SNHLY, FYNNEI. V was clipped by 6 bases and J by 1 base, with 10 bases between them. The CDR3 reads CASRQDLSGNTIYF. CDR3 sequence (DNA): TGTGCCAGCAGACAGGACCTTTCTGGAAACACCATATATTTT.

The chain carries TRBV9 and TRBJ1-2, with unresolved D. CDR1 and CDR2 from the germline V gene are SGDLS and YYNGEE. The CDR3 covers 14 residues. V lost 0 bases, J lost 4 bases, and 10 bases lay in between. The CDR3 here is CASSVEGRLYGYTF. CDR3 nucleotide sequence: TGTGCCAGCAGCGTAGAAGGGAGGCTCTATGGCTACACCTTC.

This clone was counted between two and nine times. J is TRBJ2-7 and V is TRBV7-9; TRBD2 matches 14 bases. V dropped 8 bases and J dropped 7; count of bases not matched to a gene: 7. Germline V CDR1 and CDR2: SEHNR, FQNEAQ (reference sequence). The CDR3 consists of 14 residues. Here the CDR3 reads CASGGLAGAGEQYF. The CDR3 DNA reads as TGTGCCAGCGGGGGACTAGCGGGGGCAGGTGAGCAGTACTTC.

V is TRBV18 and J is TRBJ2-3; 8 bases line up with TRBD2. The CDR3 has 14 residues. CDR1 and CDR2 (germline): KGHSH, LQKENI. Trimming removed 2 bases from V and 5 bases from J; junction bases left unmatched: 3. CDR3 in DNA: TGTGCCAGCTCACCATCGGGAGGGCAAGATACGCAGTATTTT. This gives the protein CASSPSGGQDTQYF.

The gene calls are TRBV3-1 (or the pseudogene TRBV3-2) and TRBJ1-6; 7 bases are a match to TRBD1. Unmatched junction bases numbered 11, after V lost 2 bases and J lost 7 bases. Germline V gene lookup returns CDR1 LGHDT and CDR2 YNNKEL (reference sequence). The length of the CDR3 is 17 residues. Here the CDR3 reads CASSQPLGTAQNSPLHF. The DNA for the CDR3 is TGTGCCAGCAGCCAACCTCTCGGGACAGCCCAAAATTCACCCCTCCACTTT.

The chain links TRBV24-1 to TRBJ2-7, with a weak D call TRBD2 (5 bases). The CDR3 totals 15 residues. With 3 bases removed from V and 3 bases from J, the gap between germline ends came to 14 bases. Looked up from germline, CDR1 is KGHDR and CDR2 is SFDVKD. CDR3 bases: TGTGCCACCAGTGATGCAGGAGCGGAAGGCTACGAGCAGTACTTC. As protein: CATSDAGAEGYEQYF.

The gene calls are TRBV5-1 and TRBJ1-1; D uncertain. V was cut by 4 bases and J by 4 bases, with 14 bases left in between. Germline V gene data show CDR1 as SGHRS and CDR2 as YFSETQ. CDR3 length equals 14 residues. The CDR3, as DNA: TGCGCCAGCAGCGAGAGGGAGGATCGCACTGAAGCTTTCTTT. This codes for CASSEREDRTEAFF.

The genes are TRBV6-5 and TRBJ2-5, with D possibly matching TRBD1 (5 bases). The CDR3 runs 13 residues. Looked up from germline, CDR1 is MNHEY and CDR2 is SVGAGI. V gave up 6 bases and J gave up 3 bases, with 11 bases separating them. The CDR3 DNA sequence: TGTGCCAGCAGAAGCGACAGAGAAGAGACCCAGTACTTC. Its protein product is CASRSDREETQYF.

The V call is TRBV28, the J call TRBJ1-4, with 8 bases that match TRBD1. V dropped 0 bases and J dropped 2; count of bases not matched to a gene: 11. The CDR3 length is 19 residues. In germline, CDR1 is MDHEN, CDR2 SYDVKM. The chain's CDR3 is CASSLWYRGTGRTNEKLFF. In nucleotides, the CDR3 is TGTGCCAGCAGTTTATGGTACAGGGGGACGGGTCGGACTAATGAAAAACTGTTTTTT. The whole variable domain, filled in from reference TRBV28 and TRBJ1-4, reads DVKVTQSSRYLVKRTGEKVFLECVQDMDHENMFWYRQDPGLGLRLIYFSYDVKMKEKGDIPEGYSVSREKKERFSLILESASTNQTSMYLCASSLWYRGTGRTNEKLFFGSGTQLSVL.

V gene TRBV27 combines with J gene TRBJ2-5; 8 nucleotides line up with TRBD2. Looked up from germline, CDR1 is MNHEY and CDR2 is SMNVEV (reference sequence). The CDR3 spans 15 residues. Trimming took 4 bases from V and 0 from J; bases not matched to a gene: 4. The CDR3 DNA sequence: TGTGCCAGCAGTTCGACTAGCGAGTACCAAGAGACCCAGTACTTC. This codes for CASSSTSEYQETQYF.

The chain joins TRBV7-2 to TRBJ1-5; D may be TRBD1 (5 bases). The CDR3 runs 15 residues. CDR1 is SGHTA and CDR2 is FQGNSA in the germline V gene. Trimming took off 8 bases at V and 0 bases at J, with 14 bases between the two ends. The CDR3 sequence: CASAPGESSNQPQHF. The DNA of the CDR3 is TGTGCCAGCGCCCCGGGGGAGAGTAGCAATCAGCCCCAGCATTTT.

The rearrangement joins TRBV5-1 to TRBJ1-2; D might be TRBD1 (5 bases). Trimming removed 0 bases from V and 4 bases from J, with 13 bases in between. This CDR3 comprises 15 residues. Germline V gene lookup returns CDR1 SGHRS and CDR2 YFSETQ. CDR3 in amino acids: CASSLASGQGYGYTF. In DNA, the CDR3 is TGCGCCAGCAGCTTGGCCTCAGGTCAGGGCTATGGCTACACCTTC. Variable domain in full (rest from reference TRBV5-1 and TRBJ1-2): KAGVTQTPRYLIKTRGQQVTLSCSPISGHRSVSWYQQTPGQGLQFLFEYFSETQRNKGNFPGRFSGRQFSNSRSEMNVSTLELGDSALYLCASSLASGQGYGYTFGSGTRLTVV.

The chain has TRBV15 and TRBJ2-2, with 10 bases identical to TRBD2. The V gene end was trimmed by 8 bases and the J gene end by 4 bases; junction bases not matched to a gene: 13. The CDR3 contains 17 residues. CDR1 is LNHNV, CDR2 YYDKDF, per germline (reference sequence). CDR3 protein: CATRASGGRRGTGELFF. CDR3 coding DNA: TGTGCCACCCGGGCTAGCGGGGGCCGAAGGGGCACCGGGGAGCTGTTTTTT.

This chain links TRBV6-4 with TRBJ2-3; 12 nucleotides align to TRBD2. The V and J ends lost 6 bases and 4 bases, in that order; junction bases with no gene match: 5. The CDR3 is made up of 15 amino acids. CDR1 and CDR2 from the germline V gene are MRHNA and SNTAGT. The CDR3 DNA reads TGTGCCAGCAGCCCGACTAGCGGGGGTTCAGATACGCAGTATTTT. Encoded protein: CASSPTSGGSDTQYF.

The V call is TRBV6-5, the J call TRBJ1-1, with D possibly matching TRBD1 (5 bases). Trimming stripped 6 bases from V and 4 bases from J, with 12 bases between. CDR1 and CDR2 (germline): MNHEY, SVGAGI. The CDR3 is 13 amino acids. In DNA form, the CDR3 reads TGTGCCAGCAGGACAGCGGGGGTCACTGAAGCTTTCTTT. It codes for CASRTAGVTEAFF.